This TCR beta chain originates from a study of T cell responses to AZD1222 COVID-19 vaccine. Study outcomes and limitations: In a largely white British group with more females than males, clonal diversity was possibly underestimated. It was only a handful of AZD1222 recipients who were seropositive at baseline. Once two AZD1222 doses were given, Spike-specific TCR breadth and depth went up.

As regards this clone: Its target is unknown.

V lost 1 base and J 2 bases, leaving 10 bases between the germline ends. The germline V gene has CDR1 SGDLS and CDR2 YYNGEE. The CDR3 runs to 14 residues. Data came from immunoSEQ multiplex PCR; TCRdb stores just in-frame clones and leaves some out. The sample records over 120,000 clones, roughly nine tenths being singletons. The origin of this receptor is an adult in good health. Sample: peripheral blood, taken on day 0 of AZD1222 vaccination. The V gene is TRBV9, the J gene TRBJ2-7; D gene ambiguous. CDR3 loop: CASSVSEAPYEQYF. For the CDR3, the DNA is TGTGCCAGCAGCGTATCCGAAGCTCCCTACGAGCAGTACTTC.